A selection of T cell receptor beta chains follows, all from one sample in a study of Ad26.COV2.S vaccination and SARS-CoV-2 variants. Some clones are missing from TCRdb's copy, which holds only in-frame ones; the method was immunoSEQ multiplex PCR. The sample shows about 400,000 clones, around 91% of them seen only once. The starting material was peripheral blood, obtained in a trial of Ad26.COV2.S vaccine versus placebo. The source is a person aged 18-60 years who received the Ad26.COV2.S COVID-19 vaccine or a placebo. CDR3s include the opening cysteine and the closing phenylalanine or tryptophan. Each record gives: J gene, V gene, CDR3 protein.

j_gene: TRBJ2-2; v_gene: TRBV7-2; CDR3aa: CASSLDGGINTGELFF
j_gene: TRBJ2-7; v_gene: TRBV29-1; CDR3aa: CSVEIVGTSDSYEQYF
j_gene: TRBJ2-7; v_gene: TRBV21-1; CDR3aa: CASTRPSYEQYF
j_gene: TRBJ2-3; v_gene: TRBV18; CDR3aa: CASSPPVTTDTQYF
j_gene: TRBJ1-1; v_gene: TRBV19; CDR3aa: CASSLRDRENTEAFF
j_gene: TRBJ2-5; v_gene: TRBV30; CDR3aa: CAWNSLGGTQYF
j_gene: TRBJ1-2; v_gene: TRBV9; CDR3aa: CASSADRYGYTF
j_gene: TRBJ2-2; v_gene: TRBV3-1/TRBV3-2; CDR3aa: CASSQVRRELFF
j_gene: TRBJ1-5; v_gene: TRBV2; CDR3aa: CASSRGGGPQPQHF
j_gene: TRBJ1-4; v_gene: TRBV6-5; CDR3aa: CASKGRGQEKLFF
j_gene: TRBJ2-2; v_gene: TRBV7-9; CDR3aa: CASSSTDRGRTGELFF
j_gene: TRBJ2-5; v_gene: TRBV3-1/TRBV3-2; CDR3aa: CASSPGGLAETQYF
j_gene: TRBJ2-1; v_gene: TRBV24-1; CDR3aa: CATSAPSGVYNEQFF
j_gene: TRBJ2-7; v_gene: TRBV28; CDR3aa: CASSGPVYGDDEQYF
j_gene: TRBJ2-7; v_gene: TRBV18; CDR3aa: CASSPLPGQGPYEQYF
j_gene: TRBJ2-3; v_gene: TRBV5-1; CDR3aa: CASSLRGTGTDTQYF
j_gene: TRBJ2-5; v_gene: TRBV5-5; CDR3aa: CASSLLGVQETQYF
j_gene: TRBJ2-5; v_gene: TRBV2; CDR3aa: CASSAGGLVTQYF
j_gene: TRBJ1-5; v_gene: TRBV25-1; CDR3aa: CASGVRGAHQPQHF
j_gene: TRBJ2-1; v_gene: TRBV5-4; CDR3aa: CASRKTSGRASSYNEQFF
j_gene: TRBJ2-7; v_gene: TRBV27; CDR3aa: CASSFPGQGSYEQYF
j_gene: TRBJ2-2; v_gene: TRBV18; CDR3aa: CASSPPNPRGPTGELFF
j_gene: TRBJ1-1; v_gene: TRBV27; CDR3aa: CASSLSEGDRGPMNTEAFF
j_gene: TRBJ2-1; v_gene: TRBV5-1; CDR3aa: CASSSSGSAYEQFF
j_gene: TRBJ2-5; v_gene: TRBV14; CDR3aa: CASSQVSGVGTQYF
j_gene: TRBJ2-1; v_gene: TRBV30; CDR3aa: CAFLAGGGLSYNEQFF
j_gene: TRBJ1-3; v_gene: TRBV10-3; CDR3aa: CAIRPDIGNTIYF
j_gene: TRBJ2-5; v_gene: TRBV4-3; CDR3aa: CASSPDPPPGETQYF
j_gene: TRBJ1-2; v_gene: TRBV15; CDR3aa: CATRSGQGQDGYTF
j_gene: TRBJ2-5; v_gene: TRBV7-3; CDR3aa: CASSIGPGPQETQYF
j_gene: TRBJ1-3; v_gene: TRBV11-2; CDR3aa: CASSLALEGPTPGNTIYF
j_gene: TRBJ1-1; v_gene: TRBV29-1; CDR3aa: CSVKGTLNTEAFF
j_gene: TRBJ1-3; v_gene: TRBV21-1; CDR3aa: CASSYQSVRQGNCGNTIYF
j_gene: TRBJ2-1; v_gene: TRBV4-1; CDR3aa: CASSQEGLRDIEQFF
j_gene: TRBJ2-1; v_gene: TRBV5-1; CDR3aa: CASSGAGTYNEQFF
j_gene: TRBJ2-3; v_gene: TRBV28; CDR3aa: CASRPAAGQGPVDTQYF
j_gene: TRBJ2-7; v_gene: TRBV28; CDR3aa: CASSLRGYEQYF
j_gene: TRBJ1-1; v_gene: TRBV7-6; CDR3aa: CASSRGPLGLVVTEAFF
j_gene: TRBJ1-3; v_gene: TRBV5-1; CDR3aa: CASSVGLSSGNTIYF